Below, one T cell receptor beta chain is given with its context. The data are from a study of blood T cell repertoires in COVID-19. Study overall: PBMCs, B-cell-depleted T cells, or T cells were the source of the cDNA or gDNA that made up the material.

Germline values: CDR1 MDHEN, CDR2 SYDVKM. Trimming removed 6 bases from V and 7 bases from J, with 13 bases in between. There are 13 residues in the CDR3. Produced via immunoSEQ multiplex PCR; TCRdb's table is partial and in-frame only. The top ten hold about 10% of the sample, which has a few hundred thousand clones, 65% to 90% seen once. The origin of this receptor is a woman between 18 and 29 years old who had recovered from COVID-19. This chain links TRBV28 with TRBJ2-1, with a weak D call TRBD2 (6 bases). Specimen: PBMCs or T cells enriched from blood (not recorded which). The CDR3, as DNA: TGTGCCAGCAGCGGCGGGGCCCAGAATGAGCAGTTCTTC. Its translation is CASSGGAQNEQFF.